This T cell receptor (beta chain) appears in the sequencing data of a study of blood T cell repertoires in COVID-19 (dated by TCRdb to between 2020 and 2021). About the investigation overall: Collaborator samples came from the United States, Italy and Spain and covered acute and convalescent phases of COVID-19. Where HLA class I and class II types were available, the types were taken from metadata supplied by the sample provider, not from assay-based typing. Sample metadata almost always included a de-identified subject ID, COVID-19 status, age in years and sex. The repertoires were made available in a free public database intended to serve as a resource for research on the immune response to SARS-CoV-2. Deeply sampled blood TCRbeta repertoires from subjects exposed to, actively infected with, or recovered from COVID-19 were included in the dataset. Samples were obtained from the ongoing ImmuneRACE study (first 160 participants) and from 950 to 1,500 subjects provided by 6 global collaborators. The material from the prospective study consisted of cDNA or gDNA derived from T cells, B-cell-depleted T cells, or PBMCs.

TCRbeta CDR3 regions were amplified from genomic DNA by means of the immunoSEQ Assay, a bias-controlled multiplex PCR. As for the original processing: The number of nucleated cells in each sample was estimated from the amplification of reference gene primers within the assay. Sequence reads were collapsed and filtered to measure the absolute abundance of every unique TCRbeta CDR3 rearrangement. For each sample, productive Simpson clonality was calculated as the square root of Simpson's diversity index across productive rearrangements. Drawn from immuneACCESS, this table holds only the in-frame rearrangements with V and J called that TCRdb kept. Clones are partly lost; checked studies trace under half to an unresolved V gene and leave the rest unexplained. From that table come the V and J calls and clone size; the DNA was used to work out D and trimming. This sample holds about 150,000 clones; approximately 73% were observed only once. Around 3.5% of the sample lies in the top ten.

A note on this clone: Its antigen target is currently unknown. No much larger clone is present one base from it, and per-base qualities are unavailable.

Taken from cysteine to phenylalanine, the CDR3 has 15 residues. Left in the record is the CDR3 DNA by itself, 45 bases read in frame from the first base. Germline trimming amounts to 1 base on V and 1 base on J, with 0 as the count of junction bases outside the gene matches. CDR1 and CDR2, looked up from the germline V gene (reference sequence), are LNHDA and SQIVND. Each collaborating institution followed its own protocols to collect whole blood in K2EDTA tubes. Collaborator samples were shipped for TCRbeta analysis as frozen whole blood, isolated PBMCs, or DNA extracted from either sample type. Beyond this particular receptor, the publication reports: The quantity of clinical and demographic metadata differed by source and by participant and was supplied without curation.

Sequenced: peripheral blood. The sequence was collected from a woman older than 75 with acute or convalescent COVID-19. Here the chain combines TRBV19 and TRBJ2-2, and 7 junctional nucleotides match TRBD1. The DNA sequence reads TGTGCCAGTAGTATAGGGGACAGGAACACCGGGGAGCTGTTTTTT. Its coded protein is CASSIGDRNTGELFF.